The 16 T cell receptor beta chains below come from one sample, sequenced in a study of blood T cell repertoires in COVID-19. Profiling relied on immunoSEQ multiplex PCR, and the TCRdb table lists in-frame clones only, not all of them. The top ten hold around 10% of the sample, which has over 200,000 clones, around nine tenths seen once. Sequenced material: peripheral blood. The receptors stem from a middle-aged man who had recovered from COVID-19.

The rearrangement uses TRBV5-8 and TRBJ2-5; 9 bases are a match to TRBD2. In germline, CDR1 is SGHTS, CDR2 YDEGEE. Unmatched junction bases numbered 8, after V lost 4 bases and J lost 4 bases. This CDR3 contains 15 residues. CDR3 sequence reads: CASSRLGAGGETQYF. In nucleotides, the CDR3 is TGTGCCAGCAGCCGCCTAGGAGCGGGGGGAGAGACCCAGTACTTC.

Points on this clone: The identical CDR3 is also encoded by other nucleotide sequences in the sample. This chain connects TRBV28 to TRBJ2-1; a possible D gene is TRBD2 (7 bases). The CDR3 sequence is 14 residues long. Per germline, CDR1 MDHEN and CDR2 SYDVKM. V shed 3 bases and J shed 6 bases, with 12 bases lying between them. CDR3 DNA sequence: TGTGCCAGCAGTTTGCGGGGGCGCGGCAATGAGCAGTTCTTC. It encodes CASSLRGRGNEQFF.

This sequence joins TRBV23-1 and TRBJ2-1, with 11 bases fitting TRBD1. TRBV23-1 is sorted into the ORF group, with uncertain function. The CDR3 length is 15 residues. The ends lost 8 bases at V and 7 bases at J; junction bases unmatched: 10. The CDR3 DNA reads TGCGCCAGCGGTGGTCAAAGGGACAGGGGGAATGAGCAGTTCTTC. Protein sequence: CASGGQRDRGNEQFF.

The J gene is TRBJ1-4, the V gene TRBV7-9; the D is unclear. Germline assignment: CDR1 SEHNR and CDR2 FQNEAQ (reference sequence). CDR3 length: 15 residues. V lost 0 bases and J 7 bases, leaving 12 bases between the germline ends. CDR3 sequence: CASSLAINRGEKLFF. DNA for the CDR3: TGTGCCAGCAGCTTAGCGATCAATAGAGGTGAAAAACTGTTTTTT.

J is TRBJ2-7 and V is TRBV12-5, with 9 bases identical to TRBD1. Trimming took 6 bases from V and 2 from J; bases not matched to a gene: 5. In germline, CDR1 is LGHNT, CDR2 FRNRAP. The CDR3 sequence is 14 residues long. The CDR3 sequence is CASGGDRVTYEQYF. CDR3 in DNA: TGTGCTAGTGGCGGGGACAGGGTTACCTACGAGCAGTACTTC.

This clone was found once. The V call is TRBV5-1, the J call TRBJ2-2; 7 bases fit TRBD1. Germline assignment: CDR1 SGHRS and CDR2 YFSETQ. V was clipped by 3 bases and J by 5 bases; unmatched bases: 4. CDR3 length equals 14 residues. This CDR3 reads CASSSKTGTGELFF. DNA for the CDR3: TGCGCCAGCAGCTCCAAGACAGGGACCGGGGAGCTGTTTTTT. The full variable domain, its missing parts supplied by reference TRBV5-1 and TRBJ2-2, is KAGVTQTPRYLIKTRGQQVTLSCSPISGHRSVSWYQQTPGQGLQFLFEYFSETQRNKGNFPGRFSGRQFSNSRSEMNVSTLELGDSALYLCASSSKTGTGELFFGEGSRLTVL.

The chain carries TRBV25-1 and TRBJ1-1, with D possibly being TRBD1 (6 bases). CDR1 MGHDK and CDR2 SYGVNS come from the germline V gene. Trimming left V 4 bases short and J 11 bases short, with 11 bases between. The CDR3 consists of 11 residues. This CDR3 is CASSVAGVAFF. CDR3 bases: TGTGCCAGCAGTGTGGCAGGGGTGGCTTTCTTT.

The CDR3 DNA follows: TGTGCCAGCAGCTTAGGGGCCTGGGAGACCCAGTACTTC. Its translation: CASSLGAWETQYF. V gene TRBV11-2 combines with J gene TRBJ2-5, with D uncertain. V gave up 1 base and J gave up 5 bases, with 8 bases separating them. The CDR3 runs 13 residues. Per germline, CDR1 SGHAT and CDR2 FQNNGV.

In its sample, this clone was seen once. V gene TRBV7-2 combines with J gene TRBJ2-1; 10 bases match TRBD2. Per germline, CDR1 SGHTA and CDR2 FQGNSA. Trimming at V came to 1 base and at J to 7 bases, leaving 4 bases not matched to a gene. This CDR3 contains 15 residues. The CDR3 region has the DNA TGTGCCAGCAGCTTAGGACTAGCGGGTCATAATGAGCAGTTCTTC. Protein sequence: CASSLGLAGHNEQFF.

The gene calls are TRBV6-2 or TRBV6-3 and TRBJ1-4; D remains ambiguous. The germline V gene encodes CDR1 MNHEY and CDR2 SVGEGT. This CDR3 is 13 amino acids long. The V end was cut by 4 bases, the J end by 6 bases, with 9 bases between. The CDR3 sequence is CASSLEVHEKLFF. CDR3 nucleotide sequence: TGTGCCAGCAGTTTAGAAGTCCATGAAAAACTGTTTTTT.

The rearrangement uses TRBV7-2 and TRBJ2-1, with TRBD2 matching over 8 bases. Germline CDR1 and CDR2: SGHTA and FQGNSA. J lost 5 bases, V lost 1 base, and 4 bases had no gene match. The length of the CDR3 is 15 residues. CDR3 nucleotide sequence: TGTGCCAGCAGCTTAGTCGGCGGGAGGAACAATGAGCAGTTCTTC. Protein sequence: CASSLVGGRNNEQFF.

The gene calls are TRBV3-1 (or the pseudogene TRBV3-2) and TRBJ2-5; no reliable D call. This CDR3 is 15 amino acids long. Germline V gives CDR1 LGHDT, CDR2 YNNKEL (reference sequence). The V gene lost 2 bases and the J gene lost 2 bases, with 12 bases spanning the gap. CDR3: CASSQSWAKQETQYF. The CDR3 region has the DNA TGTGCCAGCAGCCAATCCTGGGCCAAACAAGAGACCCAGTACTTC.

The chain recombines TRBV15 with TRBJ2-1; 9 nucleotides match TRBD1. The CDR3 covers 14 residues. J gave up 7 bases and V 8 bases, and 9 bases lay outside the gene matches. Germline V lookup: CDR1 LNHNV, CDR2 YYDKDF (reference sequence). The CDR3 DNA follows: TGTGCCACCTGCCGGGACAGGGTATTTAATGAGCAGTTCTTC. Translating gives CATCRDRVFNEQFF.

This rearrangement joins TRBV19 to TRBJ2-7; TRBD2 agrees at 12 bases. CDR3 length equals 16 residues. The germline gives CDR1 LNHDA, CDR2 SQIVND (reference sequence). The V and J ends lost 5 bases and 0 bases, in that order; junction bases with no gene match: 5. CDR3 coding DNA: TGTGCCAGTAGTCTAGGACTAGCGGGGTACTCCTACGAGCAGTACTTC. Encoded protein: CASSLGLAGYSYEQYF.

The genes are TRBV9 and TRBJ2-1, with 7 bases identical to TRBD2. The CDR3 spans 17 residues. V was clipped by 4 bases and J by 5 bases; unmatched bases: 15. From germline, CDR1 is SGDLS and CDR2 YYNGEE. This chain's CDR3 is CASSPRPAGIGDNEQFF. The CDR3 nucleotides are TGTGCCAGCAGCCCAAGGCCAGCGGGGATCGGCGACAATGAGCAGTTCTTC.

The table lists this clone with a count of one. The chain carries TRBV7-8 and TRBJ2-2; 10 bases line up with TRBD2. Germline CDR1 SGHVS, CDR2 FQNEAQ. CDR3 length equals 15 residues. Trimming at V came to 6 bases and at J to 5 bases, leaving 6 bases not matched to a gene. The CDR3 loop is CASSRTSGLTGELFF. CDR3 in DNA: TGTGCCAGCAGTAGGACTAGCGGCCTAACCGGGGAGCTGTTTTTT.